The 5 T cell receptor beta chains in this list originate from one sample, sequenced in a study of untreated major depressive disorder. Using immunoSEQ multiplex PCR, the repertoire was profiled, and TCRdb retains in-frame clones only, with some absent. The table includes just over 20,000 clones, just under 95% detected once. Sequencing was performed on CD4+ T cells from PBMCs. Receptor source: a young man in good health.

V gene TRBV2 combines with J gene TRBJ2-5; 10 nucleotides line up with TRBD1. Unmatched junction bases numbered 3, after V lost 6 bases and J lost 2 bases. CDR3 length: 14 amino acids. Germline loops: CDR1 SNHLY, CDR2 FYNNEI. The CDR3 sequence is CASRRTGGQETQYF. The CDR3 DNA sequence: TGTGCCAGCAGGCGGACAGGGGGGCAAGAGACCCAGTACTTC.

This clone was observed once. The chain links TRBV2 to TRBJ1-4; the D gene is possibly TRBD1 (6 bases). CDR3 size: 13 residues. CDR1 and CDR2 from the germline V gene are SNHLY and FYNNEI. The V end lost 1 base, the J end lost 11 bases, and 11 bases lay between the germline ends. The CDR3 DNA is TGTGCCAGCAGTGAAGGGTGGGGGCGGAAACTGTTTTTT. This codes for CASSEGWGRKLFF. Full variable domain (remainder filled in from reference TRBV2 and TRBJ1-4): EPEVTQTPSHQVTQMGQEVILRCVPISNHLYFYWYRQILGQKVEFLVSFYNNEISEKSEIFDDQFSVERPDGSNFTLKIRSTKLEDSAMYFCASSEGWGRKLFFGSGTQLSVL.

This clone was found once. The CDR3 sequence: CASSLGRVISDTQYF. The DNA of the CDR3 is TGCGCCAGCAGCTTGGGCAGGGTCATTTCAGATACGCAGTATTTT. The chain carries TRBV5-1 and TRBJ2-3; D is perhaps TRBD1 (5 bases). Looked up from germline, CDR1 is SGHRS and CDR2 is YFSETQ. This CDR3 comprises 15 residues. Deletions cut 0 bases from V and 4 bases from J, with 12 bases between.

This clone was detected only once. This chain links TRBV19 with TRBJ2-7, with TRBD1 identical over 9 bases. V lost 5 bases, J lost 6 bases, and 5 bases stayed unmatched. Germline CDR1 LNHDA, CDR2 SQIVND (reference sequence). This CDR3 has 13 amino acids. DNA of the CDR3: TGTGCCAGTAGTGCCGGACAGGGGATCGAGCAGTACTTC. This codes for CASSAGQGIEQYF.

J is TRBJ1-5 and V is TRBV29-1; D is possibly TRBD1 (5 bases). V was clipped by 4 bases and J by 3 bases, with 7 bases between them. There are 12 residues in the CDR3. Germline V gene lookup returns CDR1 SQVTM and CDR2 ANQGSEA. CDR3 sequence (DNA): TGCAGCGTTGGGGGGTACAATCAGCCCCAGCATTTT. Translation: CSVGGYNQPQHF.